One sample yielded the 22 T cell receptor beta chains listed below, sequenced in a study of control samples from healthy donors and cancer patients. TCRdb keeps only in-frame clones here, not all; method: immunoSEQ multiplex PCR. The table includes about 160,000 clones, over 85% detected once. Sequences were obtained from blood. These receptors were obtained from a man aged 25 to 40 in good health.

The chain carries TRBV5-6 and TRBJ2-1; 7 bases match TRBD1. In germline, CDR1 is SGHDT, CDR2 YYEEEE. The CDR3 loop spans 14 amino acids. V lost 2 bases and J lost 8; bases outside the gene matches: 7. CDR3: CASSFGDRVDEQFF. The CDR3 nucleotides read TGTGCCAGCAGCTTTGGAGACAGGGTCGATGAGCAGTTCTTC. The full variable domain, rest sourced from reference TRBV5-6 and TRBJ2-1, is DAGVTQSPTHLIKTRGQQVTLRCSPKSGHDTVSWYQQALGQGPQFIFQYYEEEERQRGNFPDRFSGHQFPNYSSELNVNALLLGDSALYLCASSFGDRVDEQFFGPGTRLTVL.

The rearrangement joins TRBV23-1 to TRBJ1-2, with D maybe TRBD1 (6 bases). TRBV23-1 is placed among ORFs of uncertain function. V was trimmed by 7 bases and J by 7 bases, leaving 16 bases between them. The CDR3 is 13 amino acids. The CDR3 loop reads CASIHREEGGYTF. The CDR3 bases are TGCGCCAGCATACACAGGGAGGAGGGTGGCTACACCTTC.

CDR3 nucleotides: TGTGCCAGCAGTTACCCAGGAGGGGGATACACTGAAGCTTTCTTT. It codes for CASSYPGGGYTEAFF. The chain recombines TRBV6-5 with TRBJ1-1, with D possibly matching TRBD1 (6 bases). The CDR3 has 15 amino acids. V lost 2 bases, J lost 3 bases, and 13 bases lay in between. The germline gives CDR1 MNHEY, CDR2 SVGAGI.

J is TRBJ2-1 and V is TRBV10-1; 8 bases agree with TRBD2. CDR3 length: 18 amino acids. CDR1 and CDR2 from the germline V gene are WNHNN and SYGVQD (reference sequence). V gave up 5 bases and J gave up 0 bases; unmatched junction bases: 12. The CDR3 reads CASSLRLAGPSSYNEQFF. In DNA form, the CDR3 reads TGCGCCAGCAGTCTTCGGTTAGCGGGACCCAGCTCCTACAATGAGCAGTTCTTC.

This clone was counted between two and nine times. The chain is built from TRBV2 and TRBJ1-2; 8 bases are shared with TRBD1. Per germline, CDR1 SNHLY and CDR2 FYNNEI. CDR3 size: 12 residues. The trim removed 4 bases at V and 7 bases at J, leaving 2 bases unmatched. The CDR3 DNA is TGTGCCAGCAGTGGGACAGGGAGTGGCTACACCTTC. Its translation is CASSGTGSGYTF.

CDR3 DNA: TGCGCCAGCAGCCCCGGACAGGGAGAGACCCAGTACTTC. Its translation: CASSPGQGETQYF. This sequence joins TRBV5-1 and TRBJ2-5; 8 bases line up with TRBD1. The CDR3 consists of 13 residues. Trimming removed 4 bases from V and 4 bases from J; junction bases left unmatched: 3. The germline V gene has CDR1 SGHRS and CDR2 YFSETQ.

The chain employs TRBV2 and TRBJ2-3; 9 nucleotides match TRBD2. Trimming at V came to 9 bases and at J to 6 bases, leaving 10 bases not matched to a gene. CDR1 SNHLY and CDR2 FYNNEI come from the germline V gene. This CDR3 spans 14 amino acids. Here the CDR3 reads CASLPGTSKDTQYF. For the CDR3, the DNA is TGTGCCAGTCTTCCCGGGACTAGCAAGGATACGCAGTATTTT.

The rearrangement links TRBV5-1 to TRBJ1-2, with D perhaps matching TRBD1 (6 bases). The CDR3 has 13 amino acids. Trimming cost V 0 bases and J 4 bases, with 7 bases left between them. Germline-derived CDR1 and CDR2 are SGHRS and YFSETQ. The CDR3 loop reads CASSLGDIYGYTF. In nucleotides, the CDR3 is TGCGCCAGCAGCTTGGGGGACATCTATGGCTACACCTTC.

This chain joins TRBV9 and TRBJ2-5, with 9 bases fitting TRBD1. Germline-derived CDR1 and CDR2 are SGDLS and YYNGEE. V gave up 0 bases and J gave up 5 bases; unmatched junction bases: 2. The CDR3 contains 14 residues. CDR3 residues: CASSVDRGRETQYF. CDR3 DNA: TGTGCCAGCAGCGTAGACAGGGGGCGGGAGACCCAGTACTTC.

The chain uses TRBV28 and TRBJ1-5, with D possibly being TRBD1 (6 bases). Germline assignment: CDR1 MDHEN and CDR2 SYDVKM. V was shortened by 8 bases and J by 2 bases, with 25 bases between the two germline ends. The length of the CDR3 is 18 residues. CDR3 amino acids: CASYRSLTGRQGNQPQHF. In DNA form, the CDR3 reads TGTGCCAGCTACCGCAGCCTCACCGGGCGACAGGGCAATCAGCCCCAGCATTTT.

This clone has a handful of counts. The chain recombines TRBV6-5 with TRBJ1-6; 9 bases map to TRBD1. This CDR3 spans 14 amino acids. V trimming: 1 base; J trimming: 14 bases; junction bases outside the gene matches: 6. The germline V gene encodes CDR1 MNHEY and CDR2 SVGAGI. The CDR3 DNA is TGTGCCAGCAGTTACTTAGGGGACAGGGAGGCCCTCCACTTT. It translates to CASSYLGDREALHF.

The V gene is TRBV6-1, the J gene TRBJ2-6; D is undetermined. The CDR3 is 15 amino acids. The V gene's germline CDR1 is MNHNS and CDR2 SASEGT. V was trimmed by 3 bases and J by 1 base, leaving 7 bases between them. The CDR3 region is CASSDKYSGANVLTF. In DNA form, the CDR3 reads TGTGCCAGCAGTGATAAGTATTCTGGGGCCAACGTCCTGACTTTC.

The CDR3 coding sequence is TGTGCCAGCAGTACCGGGACACACAATTCACCCCTCCACTTT. It yields the protein CASSTGTHNSPLHF. The chain carries TRBV6-4 and TRBJ1-6; a possible D gene is TRBD1 (6 bases). CDR3 length equals 14 residues. V was clipped by 5 bases and J by 7 bases, with 12 bases between them. Germline V gene sequence: CDR1 MRHNA, CDR2 SNTAGT.

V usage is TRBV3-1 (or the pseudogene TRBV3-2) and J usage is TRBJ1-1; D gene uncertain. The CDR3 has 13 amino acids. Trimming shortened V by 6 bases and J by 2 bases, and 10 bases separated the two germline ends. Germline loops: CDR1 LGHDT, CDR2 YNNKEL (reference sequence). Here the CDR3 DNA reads TGTGCCAGCAGGTCAGGAGGCAACACTGAAGCTTTCTTT. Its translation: CASRSGGNTEAFF.

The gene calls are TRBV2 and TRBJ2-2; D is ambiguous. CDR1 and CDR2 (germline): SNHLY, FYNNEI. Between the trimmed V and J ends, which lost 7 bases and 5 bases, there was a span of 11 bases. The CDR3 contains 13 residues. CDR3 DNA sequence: TGTGCCAGCAAACAGTCAAATACCGGGGAGCTGTTTTTT. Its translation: CASKQSNTGELFF.

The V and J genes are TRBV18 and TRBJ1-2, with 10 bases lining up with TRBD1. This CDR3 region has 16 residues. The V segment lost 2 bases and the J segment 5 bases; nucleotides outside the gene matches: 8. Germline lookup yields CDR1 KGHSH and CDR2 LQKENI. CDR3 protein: CASSPAGTGVGYGYTF. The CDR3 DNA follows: TGTGCCAGCTCACCAGCCGGGACAGGGGTTGGGTATGGCTACACCTTC.

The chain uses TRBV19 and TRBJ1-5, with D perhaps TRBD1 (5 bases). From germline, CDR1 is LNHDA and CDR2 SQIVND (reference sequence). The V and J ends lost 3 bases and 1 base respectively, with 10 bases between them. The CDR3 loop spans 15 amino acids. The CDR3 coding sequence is TGTGCCAGTAGTATGACGGGGGGGAGCAATCAGCCCCAGCATTTT. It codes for CASSMTGGSNQPQHF.

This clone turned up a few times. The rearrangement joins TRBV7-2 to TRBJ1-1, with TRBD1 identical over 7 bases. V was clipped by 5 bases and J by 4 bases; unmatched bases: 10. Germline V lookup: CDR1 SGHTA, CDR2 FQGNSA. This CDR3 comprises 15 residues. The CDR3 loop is CASSLQQGLSTEAFF. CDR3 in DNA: TGTGCCAGCAGCCTCCAACAGGGGTTGAGCACTGAAGCTTTCTTT.

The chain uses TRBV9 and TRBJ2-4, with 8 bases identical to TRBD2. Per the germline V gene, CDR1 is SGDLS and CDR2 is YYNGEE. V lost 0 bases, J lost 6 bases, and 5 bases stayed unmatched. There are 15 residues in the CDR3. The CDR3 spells CASSVGGREGNIQYF. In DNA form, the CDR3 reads TGTGCCAGCAGCGTAGGAGGACGGGAGGGAAACATTCAGTACTTC. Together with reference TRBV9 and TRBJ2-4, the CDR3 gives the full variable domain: DSGVTQTPKHLITATGQRVTLRCSPRSGDLSVYWYQQSLDQGLQFLIQYYNGEERAKGNILERFSAQQFPDLHSELNLSSLELGDSALYFCASSVGGREGNIQYFGAGTRLSVL.

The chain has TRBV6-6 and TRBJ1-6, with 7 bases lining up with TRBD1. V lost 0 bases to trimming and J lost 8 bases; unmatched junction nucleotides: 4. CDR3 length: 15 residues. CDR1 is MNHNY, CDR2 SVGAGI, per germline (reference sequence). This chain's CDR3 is CASSYSNRGDSPLHF. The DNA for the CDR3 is TGTGCCAGCAGTTACTCGAACAGGGGAGATTCACCCCTCCACTTT.

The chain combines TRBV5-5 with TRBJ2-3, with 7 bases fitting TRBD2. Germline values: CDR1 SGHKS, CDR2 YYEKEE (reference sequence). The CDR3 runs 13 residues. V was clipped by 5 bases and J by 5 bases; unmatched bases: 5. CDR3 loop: CASRKRGVDTQYF. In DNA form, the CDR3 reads TGTGCCAGCAGAAAACGGGGGGTAGATACGCAGTATTTT.

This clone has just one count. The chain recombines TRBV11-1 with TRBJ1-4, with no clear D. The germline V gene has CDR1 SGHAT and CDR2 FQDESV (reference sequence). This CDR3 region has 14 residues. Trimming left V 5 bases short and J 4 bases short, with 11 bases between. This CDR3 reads CASSKGRLNEKLFF. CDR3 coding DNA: TGTGCCAGCAGCAAAGGACGGCTTAATGAAAAACTGTTTTTT.